Listed below are T cell receptor beta chains from one sample, sequenced in a study of radiation and T cells in renal cell carcinoma. This table comes from immunoSEQ multiplex PCR, and its TCRdb copy is limited to in-frame clones, with some not included. The data show under 150,000 clones, approximately 75% seen once. The sample consisted of blood, taken from a patient whose treatment included radiotherapy and nephrectomy. The receptors were sampled from a woman in her sixties with renal cell carcinoma. Each CDR3 is given with its conserved first and last residue. A D gene is named only where the DNA matches it firmly.

cdr3_length j_call d_call v_call cdr3_aa cdr3_nt
14 TRBJ2-7 TRBD1 TRBV5-1 CASSIGQADYEQYF TGCGCCAGCAGCATTGGACAGGCCGACTACGAGCAGTACTTC
17 TRBJ2-7 . TRBV4-1 CASSHSPGTPRSYEQYF TGCGCCAGCAGCCATTCCCCCGGGACGCCCCGCTCCTACGAGCAGTACTTC
13 TRBJ1-5 . TRBV6-6 CASSSDDNQPQHF TGTGCCAGCAGTTCCGACGACAATCAGCCCCAGCATTTT
13 TRBJ2-6 . TRBV6-5 CASIASGANVLTF TGTGCCAGCATAGCGTCTGGGGCCAACGTCCTGACTTTC
15 TRBJ1-6 . TRBV28 CASSFGGSVGSPLHF TGTGCCAGCAGTTTCGGCGGGTCAGTCGGTTCACCCCTCCACTTT
15 TRBJ1-1 . TRBV11-2 CASSLDPTGDTEAFF TGTGCCAGCAGCTTAGATCCAACGGGGGACACTGAAGCTTTCTTT
15 TRBJ1-5 . TRBV6-5 CASRSIGTSNQPQHF TGTGCCAGCAGATCTATCGGTACCAGCAATCAGCCCCAGCATTTT
14 TRBJ2-2 . TRBV10-1 CASRSGANTGELFF TGCGCCAGCAGGTCGGGGGCGAACACCGGGGAGCTGTTTTTT
17 TRBJ2-7 . TRBV4-1 CASSQGVGLESSYEQYF TGCGCCAGCAGCCAAGGGGTCGGATTGGAGAGCTCCTACGAGCAGTACTTC
13 TRBJ1-2 . TRBV6-5 CASGEGGVSGYTF TGTGCCAGCGGAGAAGGGGGGGTTAGTGGCTACACCTTC